Listed below are T cell receptor beta chains from one sample, sequenced in a study of Ad26.COV2.S vaccination and SARS-CoV-2 variants. The repertoire was sequenced with immunoSEQ multiplex PCR; TCRdb's copy has only in-frame clones and lacks some. In the table there are about 350,000 clones, about 85% of which are singletons. This specimen was peripheral blood, taken in a trial of Ad26.COV2.S vaccine versus placebo. These TCRs come from a person between 18 and 65 years old who received the Ad26.COV2.S COVID-19 vaccine or a placebo. The CDR3 runs from the conserved cysteine through the conserved F or W. The D gene is left open where the match is weak. Clone size, where shown, is once, few, many, or a class for clones that have expanded.

j_call v_call clone_size d_call cdr3_aa cdr3_nt
TRBJ1-5 TRBV10-3 . . CAISESGGNQPQHF TGTGCCATCAGTGAGTCAGGGGGCAATCAGCCCCAGCATTTT
TRBJ2-3 TRBV7-9 . . CASSLRTDTQYF TGTGCCAGCAGCTTACGGACAGATACGCAGTATTTT
TRBJ1-3 TRBV3-1/TRBV3-2 . . CASSPPLRHGSSGNTIYF TGTGCCAGCAGCCCCCCACTCCGACACGGCTCATCTGGAAACACCATATATTTT
TRBJ2-7 TRBV5-4 . TRBD2 CASSLGGTGGPIEQYF TGTGCCAGCAGCTTGGGGGGGACGGGAGGGCCGATTGAGCAGTACTTC
TRBJ1-4 TRBV27 . . CASSSDTQGREKLFF TGTGCCAGCAGTTCGGACACCCAAGGACGTGAAAAACTGTTTTTT
TRBJ1-5 TRBV10-2 . . CASSESTRNQPQHF TGCGCCAGCAGTGAGTCGACCAGGAATCAGCCCCAGCATTTT
TRBJ1-5 TRBV21-1 . . CASGAGGGTPDQPQHF TGTGCCAGCGGGGCAGGGGGCGGGACCCCGGATCAGCCCCAGCATTTT
TRBJ2-1 TRBV24-1 . TRBD2 CATSDLSSGDYNEQFF TGTGCCACCAGTGATTTGTCTAGCGGAGATTACAATGAGCAGTTCTTC
TRBJ2-2 TRBV18 . . CASSPPQGVLNTGELFF TGTGCCAGCTCACCCCCCCAGGGAGTATTGAACACCGGGGAGCTGTTTTTT
TRBJ1-2 TRBV29-1 . . CSAGTSPNYGYTF TGCAGCGCTGGGACTTCTCCTAACTATGGCTACACCTTC
TRBJ1-6 TRBV3-1/TRBV3-2 . TRBD1 CASSQVGTGLSPLHF TGTGCCAGCAGCCAAGTGGGGACAGGGCTTTCACCTCTCCACTTT
TRBJ2-7 TRBV5-5 once . CASSLVVVAEQYF TGTGCCAGCAGCTTGGTCGTAGTTGCCGAGCAGTACTTC
TRBJ2-7 TRBV28 . . CASSQERRPSYEQYF TGTGCCAGCAGTCAGGAGCGTAGGCCAAGCTACGAGCAGTACTTC
TRBJ1-5 TRBV28 . . CAGGGVQGNQPQHF TGTGCCGGAGGAGGGGTACAAGGCAATCAGCCCCAGCATTTT